This T cell receptor (beta chain) was captured in a study of cytomegalovirus exposure and HLA in healthy donors. This PCR relied on a set of 60 Vbeta primers and 13 Jbeta primers. Sequenced by immunoSEQ multiplex PCR; TCRdb stores in-frame clones only, minus some. In the table there are 250,000 to 350,000 clones, 80% of which are singletons. The receptor was derived from a girl aged 2-10 years in good health and CMV-seronegative. Sequenced material: PBMCs.

As DNA, the CDR3 is TGCGCCAGCAGCCCCGGGACACCTGCCTACGAGCAGTACTTC. Protein: CASSPGTPAYEQYF. The chain employs TRBV5-1 and TRBJ2-7; the D gene is possibly TRBD1 (6 bases). The length of the CDR3 is 14 residues. Germline CDR1 reads SGHRS; CDR2 reads YFSETQ. Trimming took 4 bases from V and 2 from J, leaving 13 bases between them.